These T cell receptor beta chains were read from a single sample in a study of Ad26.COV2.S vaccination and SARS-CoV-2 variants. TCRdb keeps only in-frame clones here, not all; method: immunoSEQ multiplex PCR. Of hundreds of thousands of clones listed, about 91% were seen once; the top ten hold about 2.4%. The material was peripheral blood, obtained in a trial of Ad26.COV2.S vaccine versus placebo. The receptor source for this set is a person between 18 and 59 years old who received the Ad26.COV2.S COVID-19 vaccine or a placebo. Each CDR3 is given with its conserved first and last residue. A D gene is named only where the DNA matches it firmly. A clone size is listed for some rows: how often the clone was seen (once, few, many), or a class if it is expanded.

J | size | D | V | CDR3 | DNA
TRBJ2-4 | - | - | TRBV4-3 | CASSQDLVPLVGPIAKNIQYF | TGCGCCAGCAGCCAAGATCTCGTCCCACTTGTAGGCCCTATAGCCAAAAACATTCAGTACTTC
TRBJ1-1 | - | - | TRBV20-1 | CSASSGDLGAFF | TGCAGTGCTAGTTCCGGGGATCTGGGAGCTTTCTTT
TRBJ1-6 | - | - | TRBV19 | CASSILLRVSSLHF | TGTGCCAGTAGTATCCTACTCCGGGTCTCTTCCCTCCACTTT
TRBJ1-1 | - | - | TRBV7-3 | CASSLQPGGTEAFF | TGTGCCAGCAGCTTACAACCGGGGGGAACTGAAGCTTTCTTT
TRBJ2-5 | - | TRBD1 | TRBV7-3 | CASGQGSGETQYF | TGTGCCAGCGGACAGGGGTCCGGGGAGACCCAGTACTTC
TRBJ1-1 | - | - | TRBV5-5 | CASSLVGGPLGEAFF | TGTGCCAGCAGCTTGGTTGGGGGACCTCTTGGTGAAGCTTTCTTT
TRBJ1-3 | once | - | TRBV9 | CASSVTNSGNTIYF | TGTGCCAGCAGCGTAACCAACTCTGGAAACACCATATATTTT
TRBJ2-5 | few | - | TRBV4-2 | CASSQVHEETQYF | TGTGCCAGCAGCCAAGTCCACGAGGAGACCCAGTACTTC
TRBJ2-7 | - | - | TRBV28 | CASSQTGFYEQYF | TGTGCCAGCAGCCAAACAGGGTTCTACGAGCAGTACTTC
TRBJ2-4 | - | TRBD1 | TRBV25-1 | CASSEGDSLNIQYF | TGTGCCAGCAGTGAAGGGGACAGCTTAAACATTCAGTACTTC
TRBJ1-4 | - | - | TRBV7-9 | CASSPGSLNEKLFF | TGTGCCAGCAGCCCCGGGAGCCTTAATGAAAAACTGTTTTTT
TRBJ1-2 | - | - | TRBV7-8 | CASSSRAENYGYTF | TGTGCCAGCAGCTCGCGGGCGGAAAACTATGGCTACACCTTC
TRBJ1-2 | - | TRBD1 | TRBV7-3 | CASSPGQGWAYGYTF | TGTGCCAGCAGTCCCGGACAGGGTTGGGCCTATGGCTACACCTTC
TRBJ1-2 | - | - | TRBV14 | CASTPTASVGYTF | TGTGCCAGCACCCCGACGGCCAGCGTTGGCTACACCTTC
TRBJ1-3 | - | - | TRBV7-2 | CASKTDPSGNTIYF | TGTGCCAGCAAAACAGATCCCTCTGGAAACACCATATATTTT
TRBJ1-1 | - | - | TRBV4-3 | CASSQALTVYTEAFF | TGCGCCAGCAGCCAAGCCCTAACAGTCTACACTGAAGCTTTCTTT
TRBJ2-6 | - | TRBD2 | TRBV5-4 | CASSSGLAGAGANVLTF | TGTGCCAGCAGCTCGGGACTAGCGGGGGCTGGGGCCAACGTCCTGACTTTC
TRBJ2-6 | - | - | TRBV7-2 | CASSLDSGANVLTF | TGTGCCAGCAGCTTAGACTCTGGGGCCAACGTCCTGACTTTC
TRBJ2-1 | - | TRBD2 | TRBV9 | CASSVEGGRFYNEQFF | TGTGCCAGCAGCGTAGAGGGCGGGAGATTCTACAATGAGCAGTTCTTC
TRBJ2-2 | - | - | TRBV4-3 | CASSQDSWGAETGELFF | TGCGCCAGCAGCCAAGATAGTTGGGGGGCGGAAACCGGGGAGCTGTTTTTT
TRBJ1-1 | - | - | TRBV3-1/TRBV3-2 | CASSQGPGSTEAFF | TGTGCCAGCAGCCAAGGCCCCGGGAGCACTGAAGCTTTCTTT
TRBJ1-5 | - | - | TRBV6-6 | CASSYSIGGLQPQHF | TGTGCCAGCAGTTACTCGATAGGGGGGCTCCAGCCCCAGCATTTT
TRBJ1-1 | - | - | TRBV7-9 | CASSLEGGRTEAFF | TGTGCCAGCAGCTTAGAGGGGGGGAGAACTGAAGCTTTCTTT
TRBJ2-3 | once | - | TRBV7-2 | CASSLYGAGDTQYF | TGTGCCAGCAGCTTATATGGGGCAGGAGATACGCAGTATTTT
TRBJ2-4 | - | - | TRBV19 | CASRTGDIQYF | TGTGCCAGTCGGACGGGGGACATTCAGTACTTC
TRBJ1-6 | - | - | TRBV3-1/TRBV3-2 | CASSQDWLGGSPLHF | TGTGCCAGCAGCCAAGATTGGCTCGGGGGATCACCCCTCCACTTT
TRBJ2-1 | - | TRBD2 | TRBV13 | CASSPWTSVTEQFF | TGTGCCAGCAGCCCCTGGACTAGCGTGACTGAGCAGTTCTTC
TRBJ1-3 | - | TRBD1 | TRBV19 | CASSFRDRFSGNTIYF | TGTGCCAGTAGTTTCCGGGACAGATTCTCTGGAAACACCATATATTTT
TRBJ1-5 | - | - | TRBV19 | CASSRTLLDAGGHQPQHF | TGTGCCAGTAGTAGAACCCTGCTGGACGCTGGGGGACATCAGCCCCAGCATTTT
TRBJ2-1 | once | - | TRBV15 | CATSVTLSSYNEQFF | TGTGCCACCAGCGTAACACTTAGCTCCTACAATGAGCAGTTCTTC
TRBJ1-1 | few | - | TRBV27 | CASSFGGDTEAFF | TGTGCCAGCAGTTTTGGGGGCGACACTGAAGCTTTCTTT
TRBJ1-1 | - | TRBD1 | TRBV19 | CASSRGQPNTEAFF | TGTGCCAGTAGCCGGGGACAGCCGAACACTGAAGCTTTCTTT
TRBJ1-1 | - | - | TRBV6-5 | CASSYSPSMNTEAFF | TGTGCCAGCAGTTACAGTCCTTCTATGAACACTGAAGCTTTCTTT
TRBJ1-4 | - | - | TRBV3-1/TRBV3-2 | CASSHARGATNEKLFF | TGTGCCAGCAGCCACGCCCGAGGAGCAACTAATGAAAAACTGTTTTTT
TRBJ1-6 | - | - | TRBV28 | CASSYSSSLRSTLHF | TGTGCCAGCAGTTACAGCTCCTCACTCCGTTCAACCCTCCACTTT
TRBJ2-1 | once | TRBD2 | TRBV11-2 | CASSGSRRTSGRNIHPFF | TGTGCCAGCAGCGGATCAAGACGGACTAGCGGGAGAAACATCCACCCGTTCTTC
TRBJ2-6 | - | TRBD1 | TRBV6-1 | CASSGRTGAGANVLTF | TGTGCCAGCAGTGGGAGGACAGGTGCTGGGGCCAACGTCCTGACTTTC
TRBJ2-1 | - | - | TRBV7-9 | CASSLMAGNENEQFF | TGTGCCAGCAGCTTAATGGCGGGAAATGAGAATGAGCAGTTCTTC
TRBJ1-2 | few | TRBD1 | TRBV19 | CASSPVIKDRGNYGYTF | TGTGCCAGTAGTCCGGTAATAAAGGACAGGGGAAACTATGGCTACACCTTC
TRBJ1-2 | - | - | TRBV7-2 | CASSFQPLGYTF | TGTGCCAGCAGCTTCCAGCCCCTGGGCTACACCTTC
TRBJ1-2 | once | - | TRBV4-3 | CASSPRRYNYGYTF | TGCGCCAGCAGCCCTAGACGGTATAACTATGGCTACACCTTC
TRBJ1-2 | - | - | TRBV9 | CASSVDGNYGYTF | TGTGCCAGCAGCGTAGACGGCAACTATGGCTACACCTTC
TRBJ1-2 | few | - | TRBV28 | CASSLGDVYGYTF | TGTGCCAGCAGTTTAGGGGACGTCTATGGCTACACCTTC
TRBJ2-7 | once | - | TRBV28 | CASSWADYEQYF | TGTGCCAGCAGTTGGGCGGATTACGAGCAGTACTTC
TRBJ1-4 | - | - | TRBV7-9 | CASSSGLDREKLFF | TGTGCCAGCAGCTCGGGCCTCGATCGTGAAAAACTGTTTTTT
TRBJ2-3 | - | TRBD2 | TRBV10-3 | CATSGSVGTDTQYF | TGTGCCACCAGCGGGAGCGTGGGCACAGATACGCAGTATTTT
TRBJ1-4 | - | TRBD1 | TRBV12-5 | CASGLQGVGEKLFF | TGTGCTAGTGGTTTGCAGGGGGTAGGGGAAAAACTGTTTTTT
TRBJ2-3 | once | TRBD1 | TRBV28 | CASSSMAPGTGGDTQYF | TGTGCCAGCAGTTCTATGGCCCCCGGGACAGGGGGAGATACGCAGTATTTT
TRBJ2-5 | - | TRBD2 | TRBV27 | CASSSAGVGETQYF | TGTGCCAGCAGTTCGGCGGGGGTCGGCGAGACCCAGTACTTC
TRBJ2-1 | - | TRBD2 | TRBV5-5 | CASTTALAGVIYNEQFF | TGTGCCAGCACCACGGCCCTAGCGGGGGTAATATACAATGAGCAGTTCTTC
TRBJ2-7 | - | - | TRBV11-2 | CASSLGRGNYEQYF | TGTGCCAGCAGCTTAGGGCGGGGAAACTACGAGCAGTACTTC
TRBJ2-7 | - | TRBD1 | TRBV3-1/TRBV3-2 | CASSRGTGVYEQYF | TGTGCCAGCAGCCGCGGGACAGGGGTCTACGAGCAGTACTTC
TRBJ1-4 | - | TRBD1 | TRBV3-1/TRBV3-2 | CASSQYKGQGVEKLFF | TGTGCCAGCAGCCAATATAAAGGACAGGGGGTTGAAAAACTGTTTTTT
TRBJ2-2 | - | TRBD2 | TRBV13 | CASSYGGTSGSFAGELFF | TGTGCCAGCAGCTATGGGGGGACTAGCGGGAGTTTTGCCGGGGAGCTGTTTTTT
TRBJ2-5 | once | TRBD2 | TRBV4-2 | CASSQGTSGGQETQYF | TGTGCCAGCAGCCAAGGGACTAGCGGGGGTCAAGAGACCCAGTACTTC
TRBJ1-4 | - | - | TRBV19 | CASSRGTSYEKLFF | TGTGCCAGTAGTCGAGGGACATCCTATGAAAAACTGTTTTTT
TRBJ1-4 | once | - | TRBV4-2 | CASSQVGLTSNEKLFF | TGTGCCAGCAGCCAAGTGGGGCTTACTTCTAATGAAAAACTGTTTTTT
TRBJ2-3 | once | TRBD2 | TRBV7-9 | CASSLTSGLTDTQYF | TGTGCCAGCAGCTTGACTAGCGGACTCACAGATACGCAGTATTTT
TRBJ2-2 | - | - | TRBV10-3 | CAISENGELFF | TGTGCCATCAGTGAAAACGGGGAGCTGTTTTTT
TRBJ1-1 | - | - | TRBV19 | CASSIAGASTEAFF | TGTGCCAGTAGTATTGCGGGGGCGAGTACTGAAGCTTTCTTT